This T cell receptor beta chain was retrieved from a study of T cells in Graves' hyperthyroidism and ophthalmopathy. The CDR3 length is 14 residues. Trimming pared 1 base from V and 9 bases from J, leaving 16 bases between. Germline CDR1 and CDR2: LGHDT and YNNKEL (reference sequence). The CDR3 regions of TCR beta were amplified from RNA transcripts. TCR CDR3 regions were first amplified by RT-PCR with HTBI primers. TCRdb reanalysed the multiplex PCR reads using MiXCR and keeps one entry per CDR3 protein. In the table there are 300,000 to 400,000 distinct CDR3 sequences, around 13% of which are singletons. Study-wide findings and caveats: By a 13 V-J model, ophthalmopathy was set apart from stable hyperthyroidism.

A note on this clonotype: What it recognizes is unknown.

Uncontrolled infection, other autoimmune disease, pregnancy or lactation disqualified patients from enrolment. Used for diagnoses were clinical symptoms, serum thyroxine and TRAb, thyroid ultrasound and orbital computed tomography. V usage is TRBV3-1 and J usage is TRBJ2-7, with D perhaps assigned TRBD1 or TRBD2 (6 bases each). The sample comprised blood. The clonotype comes from a woman under 30 with Graves' hyperthyroidism. CDR3 sequence (DNA): TGTGCCAGCAGCCAAGTTAGGAGCAAGGGGGGGCAGTACTTC. Translated, it gives CASSQVRSKGGQYF.